These T cell receptor beta chains were read from a single sample in a study of identical twins. TCRdb re-called the 5' RACE reads through MiXCR, storing one row per CDR3 protein. Of approximately 230,000 distinct CDR3 sequences listed, over 5.5% are singletons. This sample was shared with a second study, whose subject was T cells expressing NK-cell markers.

Specimen: CD8+ T cells sorted from blood. The receptors were gathered from a young woman in good health. CDR3s include the opening cysteine and the closing phenylalanine or tryptophan. The order of the fields is V gene, clone size, J gene, D gene, CDR3 protein, CDR3 DNA. A D gene is named only where the DNA matches it firmly. Clone size, where shown, is once, few, many, or a class for clones that have expanded.

TRBV7-9	many	TRBJ2-7	NA	CASSRTETYEQYF	TGTGCCAGCAGCCGGACAGAGACCTACGAGCAGTACTTC
TRBV12-3/TRBV12-4	few	TRBJ2-1	NA	CASMTPGINYNEQFF	TGTGCCAGCATGACCCCGGGAATTAATTACAATGAGCAGTTCTTC
TRBV10-3	NA	TRBJ2-7	TRBD2	CATRLAGVDEQYF	TGTGCCACCCGACTAGCGGGAGTCGACGAGCAGTACTTC
TRBV9	NA	TRBJ2-1	NA	CASEKWGESYNEQFF	TGTGCCAGCGAGAAGTGGGGCGAATCCTACAATGAGCAGTTCTTC
TRBV13	NA	TRBJ2-1	NA	CASTSGGHEQFF	TGTGCCAGCACCTCAGGCGGACATGAGCAGTTCTTC
TRBV12-3/TRBV12-4	many	TRBJ2-3	NA	CASSPGTTDTQYF	TGTGCCAGCAGTCCCGGAACGACAGATACGCAGTATTTT
TRBV19	few	TRBJ2-7	TRBD1	CASSPGTGYSSYEQYF	TGTGCCAGTAGTCCCGGGACAGGTTACTCTTCGTACGAGCAGTACTTC
TRBV6-5	few	TRBJ1-1	NA	CASSSNQGSPEAFF	TGTGCCAGCAGTTCTAATCAGGGTTCCCCTGAAGCTTTCTTT
TRBV13	many	TRBJ2-3	NA	CASSYRTEDTQYF	TGTGCCAGCAGCTACAGGACGGAAGATACGCAGTATTTT
TRBV7-3	few	TRBJ2-3	TRBD2	CASSLSSGGKFSTDTQYF	TGTGCCAGCAGCTTATCCAGCGGGGGAAAGTTTAGCACAGATACGCAGTATTTT
TRBV29-1	many	TRBJ2-5	NA	CSVEPFTGTQYF	TGCAGCGTTGAGCCGTTCACGGGGACCCAGTACTTC
TRBV21-1	NA	TRBJ2-3	NA	CASSKAGGGLPDTQYF	TGTGCCAGCAGCAAGGCAGGCGGGGGGCTCCCAGATACGCAGTATTTT
TRBV10-2	many	TRBJ1-1	TRBD1	CASSGQGQMGEAFF	TGCGCCAGCAGTGGACAGGGACAGATGGGTGAAGCTTTCTTT
TRBV7-6	many	TRBJ2-3	TRBD1	CASSSGTGHTDTQYF	TGTGCCAGCAGCTCCGGGACAGGGCACACAGATACGCAGTATTTT
TRBV12-3/TRBV12-4	few	TRBJ2-3	NA	CASSFSMGTDTQYF	TGTGCCAGCAGTTTTTCTATGGGTACAGATACGCAGTATTTT
TRBV24-1	NA	TRBJ1-5	NA	CATSDPLNQPQHF	TGTGCCACCAGTGATCCGCTTAATCAGCCCCAGCATTTT
TRBV15	many	TRBJ2-2	NA	CATHGRTASTGELFF	TGTGCCACCCATGGACGGACGGCGAGCACCGGGGAGCTGTTTTTT
TRBV7-7	many	TRBJ2-1	TRBD2	CASSQGTSVGYEQFF	TGTGCCAGCAGCCAAGGGACTAGCGTCGGCTATGAGCAGTTCTTC
TRBV20-1	few	TRBJ2-7	TRBD2	CSARDSFAGVNIDEQYF	TGCAGTGCTAGAGATAGTTTCGCGGGAGTTAATATCGACGAGCAGTACTTC
TRBV12-3/TRBV12-4	NA	TRBJ1-1	NA	CASSSTGSGNTEAFF	TGTGCCAGCAGTTCTACAGGGTCGGGGAACACTGAAGCTTTCTTT
TRBV10-3	few	TRBJ1-1	NA	CAISDSTEAFF	TGTGCCATCAGTGACTCCACTGAAGCTTTCTTT
TRBV6-2/TRBV6-3	NA	TRBJ2-7	NA	CASSYMGSYEQYF	TGTGCCAGCAGTTATATGGGCAGCTACGAGCAGTACTTC
TRBV7-9	few	TRBJ2-1	TRBD1	CASSLVPGQGGNEQFF	TGTGCCAGCAGCTTAGTCCCGGGACAGGGTGGGAATGAGCAGTTCTTC
TRBV7-2	few	TRBJ2-3	NA	CASSLLLSDTQYF	TGTGCCAGCAGCCTCCTTTTGTCAGATACGCAGTATTTT
TRBV7-9	many	TRBJ2-4	NA	CASSDEGSAKNIQYF	TGTGCCAGCAGCGACGAGGGGTCGGCCAAAAACATTCAGTACTTC
TRBV7-9	few	TRBJ2-1	NA	CASSLVALANEQFF	TGTGCCAGCAGCTTAGTCGCACTAGCCAATGAGCAGTTCTTC
TRBV6-1	NA	TRBJ1-5	NA	CASSEWSASQPQHF	TGTGCCAGCAGTGAGTGGTCAGCGAGTCAGCCCCAGCATTTT
TRBV9	NA	TRBJ1-2	NA	CASSPSGYRGYGYTF	TGTGCCAGCAGCCCCAGCGGTTACCGAGGGTATGGCTACACCTTC
TRBV11-2	few	TRBJ2-1	TRBD2	CASSLVASGRVANEQFF	TGTGCCAGCAGCTTAGTGGCTAGCGGGAGGGTGGCCAATGAGCAGTTCTTC
TRBV7-3	many	TRBJ2-5	NA	CASSLGGAQETQYF	TGTGCCAGCAGCTTGGGAGGAGCCCAAGAGACCCAGTACTTC
TRBV7-9	NA	TRBJ1-2	NA	CASSLSTGGYGYTF	TGTGCCAGCAGCCTATCGACGGGGGGCTATGGCTACACCTTC
TRBV7-9	NA	TRBJ2-7	NA	CASSWPGVVPYEQYF	TGTGCCAGCAGCTGGCCGGGCGTGGTCCCCTACGAGCAGTACTTC
TRBV3-1	NA	TRBJ2-7	TRBD2	CASSRMRGTNYEQYF	TGTGCCAGCAGCCGAATGCGGGGGACCAACTACGAGCAGTACTTC
TRBV12-3/TRBV12-4	many	TRBJ2-3	TRBD2	CASSPLGGADTQYF	TGTGCCAGCAGCCCCCTGGGGGGGGCAGATACGCAGTATTTT
TRBV5-1	few	TRBJ1-1	NA	CASSLVGDMLAFF	TGCGCCAGCAGCTTGGTGGGGGATATGCTTGCTTTCTTT
TRBV5-1	few	TRBJ1-4	NA	CASSLGGRGNEKLFF	TGCGCCAGCAGCTTGGGAGGCAGGGGTAATGAAAAACTGTTTTTT
TRBV20-1	few	TRBJ1-2	NA	CSARGDTNNYGYTF	TGCAGTGCTAGAGGGGACACCAATAACTATGGCTACACCTTC
TRBV5-1	NA	TRBJ2-7	TRBD1	CASSHWGQTTYEQYF	TGCGCCAGCTCCCACTGGGGACAGACTACCTACGAGCAGTACTTC
TRBV12-3/TRBV12-4	many	TRBJ1-5	NA	CASSLGRSNQPQHF	TGTGCCAGCAGTTTAGGACGGAGCAATCAGCCCCAGCATTTT
TRBV7-6	NA	TRBJ2-2	NA	CASLEGPNTGELFF	TGTGCCAGCCTCGAGGGACCAAACACCGGGGAGCTGTTTTTT
TRBV20-1	many	TRBJ2-1	NA	CSARDRRSPYNEQFF	TGCAGTGCTAGAGATCGTAGGTCTCCCTACAATGAGCAGTTCTTC
TRBV29-1	NA	TRBJ1-1	NA	CSVRTFTEAFF	TGCAGCGTTCGGACATTTACTGAAGCTTTCTTT
TRBV20-1	NA	TRBJ2-7	NA	CSARDTGTTLEQYF	TGCAGTGCTAGAGACACCGGGACCACGCTCGAGCAGTACTTC
TRBV18	few	TRBJ2-7	NA	CASSPDSARNEQYF	TGTGCCAGCTCTCCAGACTCCGCTCGGAACGAGCAGTACTTC
TRBV20-1	few	TRBJ2-1	TRBD2	CSAPSGRSYNEQFF	TGCAGTGCCCCTAGCGGGAGATCCTACAATGAGCAGTTCTTC
TRBV13	few	TRBJ2-5	TRBD2	CASSLTSGRDQETQYF	TGTGCCAGCAGCCTGACTAGCGGGAGGGATCAAGAGACCCAGTACTTC
TRBV10-3	few	TRBJ2-3	NA	CAISPSGFSTDTQYF	TGTGCCATCAGTCCATCGGGGTTCAGCACAGATACGCAGTATTTT
TRBV6-4	few	TRBJ2-3	TRBD2	CASSEVAGRSDTQYF	TGTGCCAGCAGTGAGGTAGCGGGGAGGTCAGATACGCAGTATTTT
TRBV19	few	TRBJ1-1	NA	CASMVEGNTEAFF	TGTGCCAGTATGGTAGAGGGGAACACTGAAGCTTTCTTT
TRBV18	many	TRBJ1-2	TRBD1	CASSPRGTGAVYGYTF	TGTGCCAGCTCACCACGCGGGACAGGGGCTGTCTATGGCTACACCTTC
TRBV11-2	NA	TRBJ2-7	NA	CASSLGAGGGYEQYF	TGTGCCAGCAGCTTAGGGGCCGGGGGCGGCTACGAGCAGTACTTC
TRBV13	few	TRBJ2-3	NA	CASSVASRTDTQYF	TGTGCCAGCAGCGTGGCTAGCCGCACAGATACGCAGTATTTT
TRBV12-5	few	TRBJ1-2	TRBD1	CASGLLGQDYGYTF	TGTGCTAGTGGTTTGTTAGGACAGGACTATGGCTACACCTTC